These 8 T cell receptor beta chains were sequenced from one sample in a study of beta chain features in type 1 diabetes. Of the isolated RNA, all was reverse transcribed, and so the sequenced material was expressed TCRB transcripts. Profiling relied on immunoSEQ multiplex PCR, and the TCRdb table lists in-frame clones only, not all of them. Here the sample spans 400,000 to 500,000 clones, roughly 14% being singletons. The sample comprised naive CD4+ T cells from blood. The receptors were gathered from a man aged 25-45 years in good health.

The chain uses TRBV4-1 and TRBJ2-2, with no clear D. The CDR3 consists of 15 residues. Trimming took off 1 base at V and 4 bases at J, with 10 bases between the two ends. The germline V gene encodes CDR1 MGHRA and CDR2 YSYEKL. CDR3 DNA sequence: TGCGCCAGCAGCCAAGGTTCAAGGGTCACCGGGGAGCTGTTTTTT. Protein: CASSQGSRVTGELFF.

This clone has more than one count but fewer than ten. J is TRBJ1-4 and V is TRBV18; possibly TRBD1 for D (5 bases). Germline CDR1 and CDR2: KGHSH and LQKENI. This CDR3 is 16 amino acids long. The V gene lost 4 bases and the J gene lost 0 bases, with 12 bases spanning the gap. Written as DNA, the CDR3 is TGTGCCAGCTCACTGCGACAGATTGCAACTAATGAAAAACTGTTTTTT. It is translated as CASSLRQIATNEKLFF.

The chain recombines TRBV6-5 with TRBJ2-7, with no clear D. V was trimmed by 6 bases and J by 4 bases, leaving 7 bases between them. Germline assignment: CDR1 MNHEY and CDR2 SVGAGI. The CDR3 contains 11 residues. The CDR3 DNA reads TGTGCCAGCAGATCAGAATACGAGCAGTACTTC. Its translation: CASRSEYEQYF.

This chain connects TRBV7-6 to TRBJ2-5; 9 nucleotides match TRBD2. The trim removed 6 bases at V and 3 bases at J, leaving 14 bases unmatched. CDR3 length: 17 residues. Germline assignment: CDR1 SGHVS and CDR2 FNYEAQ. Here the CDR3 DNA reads TGTGCCAGCAGTTCCGGATTAGGCGGGGGGGCCGAAGAGACCCAGTACTTC. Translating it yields CASSSGLGGGAEETQYF.

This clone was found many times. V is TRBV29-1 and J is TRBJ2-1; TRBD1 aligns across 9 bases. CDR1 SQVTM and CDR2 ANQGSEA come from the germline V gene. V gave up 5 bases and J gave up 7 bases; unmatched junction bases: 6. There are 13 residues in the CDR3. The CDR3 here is CSVTGTGRNEQFF. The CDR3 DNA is TGCAGCGTTACGGGGACAGGGAGGAATGAGCAGTTCTTC.

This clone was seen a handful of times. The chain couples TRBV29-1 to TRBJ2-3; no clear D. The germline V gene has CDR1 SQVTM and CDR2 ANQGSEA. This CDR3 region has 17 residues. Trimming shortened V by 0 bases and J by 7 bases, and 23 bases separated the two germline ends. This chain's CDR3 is CSVEDIPRGSWINTQYF. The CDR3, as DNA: TGCAGCGTTGAAGATATTCCTCGTGGCTCCTGGATAAATACGCAGTATTTT.

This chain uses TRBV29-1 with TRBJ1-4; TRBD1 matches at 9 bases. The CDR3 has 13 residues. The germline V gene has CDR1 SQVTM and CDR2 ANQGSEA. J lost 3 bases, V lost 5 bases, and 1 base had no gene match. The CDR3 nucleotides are TGCAGCGTTAGGACAGGGGCTAATGAAAAACTGTTTTTT. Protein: CSVRTGANEKLFF.

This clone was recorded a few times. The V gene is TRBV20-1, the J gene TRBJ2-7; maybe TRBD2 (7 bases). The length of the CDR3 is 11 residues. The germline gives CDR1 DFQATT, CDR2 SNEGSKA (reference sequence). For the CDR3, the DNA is TGCAGCGCCCGGGGGGCCCACGAGCAGTACTTC. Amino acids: CSARGAHEQYF.